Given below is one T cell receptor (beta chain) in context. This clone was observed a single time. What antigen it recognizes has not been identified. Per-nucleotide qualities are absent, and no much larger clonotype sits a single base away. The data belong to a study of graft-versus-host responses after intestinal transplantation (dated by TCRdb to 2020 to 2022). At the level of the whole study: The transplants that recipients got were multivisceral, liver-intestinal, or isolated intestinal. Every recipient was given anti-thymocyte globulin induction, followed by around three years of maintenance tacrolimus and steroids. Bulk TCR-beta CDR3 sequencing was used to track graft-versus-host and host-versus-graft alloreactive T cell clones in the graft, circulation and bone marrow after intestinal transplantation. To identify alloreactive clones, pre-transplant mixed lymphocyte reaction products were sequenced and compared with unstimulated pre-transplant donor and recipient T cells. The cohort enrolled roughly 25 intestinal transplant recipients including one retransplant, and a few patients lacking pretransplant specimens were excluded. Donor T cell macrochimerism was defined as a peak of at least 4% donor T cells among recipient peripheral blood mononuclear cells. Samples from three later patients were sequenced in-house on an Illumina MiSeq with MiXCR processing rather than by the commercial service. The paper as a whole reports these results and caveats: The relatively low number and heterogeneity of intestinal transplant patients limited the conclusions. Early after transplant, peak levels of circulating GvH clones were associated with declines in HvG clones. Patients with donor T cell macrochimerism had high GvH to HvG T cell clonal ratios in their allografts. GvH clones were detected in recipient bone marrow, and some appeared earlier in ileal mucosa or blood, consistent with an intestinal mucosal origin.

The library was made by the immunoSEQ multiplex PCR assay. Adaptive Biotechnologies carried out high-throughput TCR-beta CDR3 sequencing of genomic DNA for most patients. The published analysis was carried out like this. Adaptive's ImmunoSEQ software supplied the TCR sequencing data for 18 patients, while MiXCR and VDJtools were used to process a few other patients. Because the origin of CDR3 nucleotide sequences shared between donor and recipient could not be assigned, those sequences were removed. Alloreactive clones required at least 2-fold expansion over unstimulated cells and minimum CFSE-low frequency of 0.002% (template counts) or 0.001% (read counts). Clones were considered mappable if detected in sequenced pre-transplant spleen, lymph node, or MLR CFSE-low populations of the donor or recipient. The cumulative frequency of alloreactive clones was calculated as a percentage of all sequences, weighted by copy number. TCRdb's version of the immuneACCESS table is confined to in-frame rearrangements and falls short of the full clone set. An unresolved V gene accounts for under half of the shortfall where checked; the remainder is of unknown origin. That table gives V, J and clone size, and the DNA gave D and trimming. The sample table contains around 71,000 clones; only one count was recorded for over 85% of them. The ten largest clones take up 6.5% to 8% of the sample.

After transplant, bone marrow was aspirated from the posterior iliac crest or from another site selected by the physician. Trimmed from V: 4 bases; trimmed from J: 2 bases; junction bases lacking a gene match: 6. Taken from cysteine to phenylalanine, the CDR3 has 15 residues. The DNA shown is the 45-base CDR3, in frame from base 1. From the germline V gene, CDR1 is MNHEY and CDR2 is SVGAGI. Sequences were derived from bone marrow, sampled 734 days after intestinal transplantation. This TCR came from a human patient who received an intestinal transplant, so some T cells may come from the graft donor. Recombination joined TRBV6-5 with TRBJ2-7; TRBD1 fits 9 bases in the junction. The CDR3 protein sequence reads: CASSWGQGVPYEQYF. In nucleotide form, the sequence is TGTGCCAGCAGTTGGGGACAGGGAGTTCCCTACGAGCAGTACTTC.